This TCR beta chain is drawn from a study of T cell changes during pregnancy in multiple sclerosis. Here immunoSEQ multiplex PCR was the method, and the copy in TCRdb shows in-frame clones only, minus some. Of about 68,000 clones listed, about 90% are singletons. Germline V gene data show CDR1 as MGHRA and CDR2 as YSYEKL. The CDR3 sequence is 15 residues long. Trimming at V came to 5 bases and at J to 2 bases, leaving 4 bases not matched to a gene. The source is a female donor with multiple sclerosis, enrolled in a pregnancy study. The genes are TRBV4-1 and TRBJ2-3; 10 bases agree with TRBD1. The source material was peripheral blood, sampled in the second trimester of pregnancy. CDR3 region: CASSKRQGATDTQYF. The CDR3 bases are TGCGCCAGCAGCAAAAGACAGGGGGCCACAGATACGCAGTATTTT.